The TCR beta chain under discussion was sequenced for a study of blood T cell repertoires in COVID-19 (TCRdb year 2020). For context, the study as a whole: Samples from collaborators originated in the United States, Italy and Spain and spanned both the acute and convalescent phases of COVID-19. Where HLA class I and class II types were available, the types were taken from metadata supplied by the sample provider, not from assay-based typing. The repertoires were made available in a free public database intended to serve as a resource for research on the immune response to SARS-CoV-2. Deeply sampled blood TCRbeta repertoires from subjects exposed to, actively infected with, or recovered from COVID-19 were included in the dataset. Samples came from the ongoing ImmuneRACE study (first 160 participants) plus 1,254 subjects from 6 global collaborators. Sample metadata almost always included a de-identified subject ID, COVID-19 status, age in years and sex. The material from the prospective study consisted of cDNA or gDNA derived from T cells, B-cell-depleted T cells, or PBMCs. Broad study findings and their caveats: How much clinical and demographic metadata was included differed by source and by participant, and the metadata was provided uncurated.

Collaborating institutions collected whole blood in K2EDTA tubes following their own protocols. For TCRbeta analysis, collaborator samples were shipped as frozen whole blood, as isolated PBMCs, or as DNA extracted from either sample type. As regards this clone: Its cognate antigen has yet to be identified. The record has no base qualities; no much larger clone is one base away.

The immunoSEQ Assay, a bias-controlled multiplex PCR, was used to amplify TCRbeta CDR3 regions from genomic DNA. On the authors' methods: Within the assay, amplification of reference gene primers was used to estimate how many nucleated cells each sample contained. To quantify the absolute abundance of each unique TCRbeta CDR3 rearrangement, sequence reads were collapsed and filtered. For each sample, productive Simpson clonality was calculated as the square root of Simpson's diversity index across productive rearrangements. In its TCRdb copy, this immuneACCESS table keeps in-frame sequences only and misses some clones. Where compared with another copy, unresolved V genes explain less than half of these, and the others have no known cause. Clonal size and the V and J genes are those of that table, whereas D and trimming came from the DNA. Across this sample there are roughly 230,000 clones, with 75% to 85% seen only once. Of the sample, 7.4% falls within the top ten clones.

Sequenced input: peripheral blood. This clonotype was obtained from a woman between 50 and 59 years old with acute or convalescent COVID-19.

The CDR3 region has the sequence CAISDGTISTDTQYF. The bases are TGTGCCATCAGTGACGGTACGATTAGCACAGATACGCAGTATTTT. The V and J segments used are TRBV10-3 and TRBJ2-3, with the D gene too uncertain to name. Trimming at the junction amounts to 3 bases on V and 0 bases on J, and the germline ends lie 10 bases apart. The germline V gene supplies CDR1 ENHRY and CDR2 SYGVKD. The CDR3 contains 15 residues, cysteine and phenylalanine counted. This entry keeps only the CDR3 DNA: 45 bases, framed from base 1.